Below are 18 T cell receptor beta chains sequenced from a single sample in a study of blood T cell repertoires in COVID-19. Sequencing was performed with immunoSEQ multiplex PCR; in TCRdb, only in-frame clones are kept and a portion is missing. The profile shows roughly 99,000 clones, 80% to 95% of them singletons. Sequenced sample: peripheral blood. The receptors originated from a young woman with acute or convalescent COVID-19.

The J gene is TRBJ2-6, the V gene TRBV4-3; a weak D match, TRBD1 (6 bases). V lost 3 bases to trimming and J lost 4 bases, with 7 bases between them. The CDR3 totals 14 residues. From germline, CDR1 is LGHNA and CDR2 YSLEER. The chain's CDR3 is CASSQGAGANVLTF. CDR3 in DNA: TGCGCCAGCAGCCAGGGGGCAGGGGCCAACGTCCTGACTTTC.

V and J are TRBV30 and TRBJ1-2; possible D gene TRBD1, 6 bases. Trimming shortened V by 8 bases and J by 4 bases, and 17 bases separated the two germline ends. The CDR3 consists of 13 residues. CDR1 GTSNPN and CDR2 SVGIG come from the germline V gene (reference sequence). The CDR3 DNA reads TGTGCCGCAAAGAGCACAGGGCGCTATGGCTACACCTTC. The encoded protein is CAAKSTGRYGYTF.

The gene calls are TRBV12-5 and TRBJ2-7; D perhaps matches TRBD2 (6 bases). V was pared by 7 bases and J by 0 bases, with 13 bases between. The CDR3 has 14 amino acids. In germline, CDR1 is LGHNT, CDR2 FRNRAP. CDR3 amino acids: CASAGGVVSYEQYF. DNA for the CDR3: TGTGCTAGTGCCGGGGGAGTGGTCTCCTACGAGCAGTACTTC.

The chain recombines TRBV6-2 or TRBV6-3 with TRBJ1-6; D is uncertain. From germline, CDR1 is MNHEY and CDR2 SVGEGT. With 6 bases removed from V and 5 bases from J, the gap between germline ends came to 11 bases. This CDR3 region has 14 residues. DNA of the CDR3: TGTGCCAGCAGCCGCGGGCGGAATAATTCACCCCTCCACTTT. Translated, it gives CASSRGRNNSPLHF.

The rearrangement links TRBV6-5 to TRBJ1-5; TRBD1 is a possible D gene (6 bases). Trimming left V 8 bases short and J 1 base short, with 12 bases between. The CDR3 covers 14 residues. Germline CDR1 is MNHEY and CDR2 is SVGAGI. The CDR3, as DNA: TGTGCCAGCGAACAGGGCTCCAGCAATCAGCCCCAGCATTTT. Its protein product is CASEQGSSNQPQHF.

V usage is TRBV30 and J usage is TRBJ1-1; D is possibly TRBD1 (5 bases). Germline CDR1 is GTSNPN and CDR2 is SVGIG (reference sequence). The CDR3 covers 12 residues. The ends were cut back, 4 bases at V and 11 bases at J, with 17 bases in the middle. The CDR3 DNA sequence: TGTGCCTGGACGATGACCAGGGTGAAGGCTTTCTTT. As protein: CAWTMTRVKAFF.

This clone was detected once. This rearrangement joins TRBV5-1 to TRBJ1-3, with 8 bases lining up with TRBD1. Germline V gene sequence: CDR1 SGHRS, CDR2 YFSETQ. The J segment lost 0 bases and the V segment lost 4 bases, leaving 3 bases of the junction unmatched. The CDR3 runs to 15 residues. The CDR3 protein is CASSPGTGSGNTIYF. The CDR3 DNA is TGCGCCAGCAGCCCGGGGACAGGCTCTGGAAACACCATATATTTT. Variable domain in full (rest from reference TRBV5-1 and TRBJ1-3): KAGVTQTPRYLIKTRGQQVTLSCSPISGHRSVSWYQQTPGQGLQFLFEYFSETQRNKGNFPGRFSGRQFSNSRSEMNVSTLELGDSALYLCASSPGTGSGNTIYFGEGSWLTVV.

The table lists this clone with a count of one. The CDR3 sequence: CASSPMTGNNEKLFF. CDR3 bases: TGTGCCAGCAGCCCAATGACAGGGAATAATGAAAAACTGTTTTTT. The chain has TRBV11-3 and TRBJ1-4; 7 nucleotides align to TRBD1. From germline, CDR1 is SGHNT and CDR2 YENEEA. CDR3 length equals 15 residues. J was trimmed by 4 bases and V by 5 bases; bases with no gene match: 7.

CDR3 coding DNA: TGTGCCAGCAGTTTTGAGGCGGACACAGATACGCAGTATTTT. This codes for CASSFEADTDTQYF. The rearrangement joins TRBV27 to TRBJ2-3; D is uncertain. V was clipped by 3 bases and J by 2 bases, with 9 bases between them. The germline V gene has CDR1 MNHEY and CDR2 SMNVEV (reference sequence). This CDR3 is built from 14 residues.

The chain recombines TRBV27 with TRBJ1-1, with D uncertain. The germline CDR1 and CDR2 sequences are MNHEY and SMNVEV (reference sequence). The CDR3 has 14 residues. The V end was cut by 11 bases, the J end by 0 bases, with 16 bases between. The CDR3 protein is CAHKRLNLNTEAFF. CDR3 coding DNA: TGTGCCCATAAGAGACTCAACTTGAACACTGAAGCTTTCTTT.

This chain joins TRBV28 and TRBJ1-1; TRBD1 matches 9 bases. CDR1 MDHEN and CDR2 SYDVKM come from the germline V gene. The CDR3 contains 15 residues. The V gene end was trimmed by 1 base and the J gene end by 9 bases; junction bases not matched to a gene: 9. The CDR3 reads CASSLLVTGGGKAFF. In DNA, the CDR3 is TGTGCCAGCAGTTTATTGGTGACAGGGGGGGGTAAAGCTTTCTTT.

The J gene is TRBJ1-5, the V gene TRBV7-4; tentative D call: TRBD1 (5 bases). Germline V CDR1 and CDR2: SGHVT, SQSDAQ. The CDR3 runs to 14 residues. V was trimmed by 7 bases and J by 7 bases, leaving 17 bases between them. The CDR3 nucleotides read TGTGCCAGCATTCCCCCTTGGGGGGGGCAGCCCCAGCATTTT. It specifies CASIPPWGGQPQHF.

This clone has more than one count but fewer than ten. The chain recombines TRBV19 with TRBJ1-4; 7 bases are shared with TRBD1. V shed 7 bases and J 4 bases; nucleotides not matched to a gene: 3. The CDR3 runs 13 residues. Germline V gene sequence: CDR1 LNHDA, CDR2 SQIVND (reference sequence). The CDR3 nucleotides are TGTGCCAGTATGGGGACAGTTAATGAAAAACTGTTTTTT. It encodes CASMGTVNEKLFF.

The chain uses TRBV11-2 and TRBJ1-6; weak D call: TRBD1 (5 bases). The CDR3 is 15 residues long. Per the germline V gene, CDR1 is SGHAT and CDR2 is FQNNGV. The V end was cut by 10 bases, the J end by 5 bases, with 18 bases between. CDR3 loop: CATGGFPGHNSPLHF. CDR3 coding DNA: TGTGCCACGGGGGGGTTCCCAGGGCATAATTCACCCCTCCACTTT.

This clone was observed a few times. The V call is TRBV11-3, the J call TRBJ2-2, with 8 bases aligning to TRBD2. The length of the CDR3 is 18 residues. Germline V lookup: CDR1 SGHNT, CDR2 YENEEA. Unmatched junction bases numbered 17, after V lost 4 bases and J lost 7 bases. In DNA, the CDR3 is TGTGCCAGCAGCTCCCCGGGAAGTAGCGGGATAGCACGCGGGGAGCTGTTTTTT. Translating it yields CASSSPGSSGIARGELFF.

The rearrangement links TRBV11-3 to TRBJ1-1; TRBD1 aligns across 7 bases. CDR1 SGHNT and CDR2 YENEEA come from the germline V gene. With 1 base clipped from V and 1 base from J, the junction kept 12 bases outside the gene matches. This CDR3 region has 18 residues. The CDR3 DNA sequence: TGTGCCAGCAGCTTAGTGTGCGGGCAGGGGGAAGGGAACACTGAAGCTTTCTTT. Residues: CASSLVCGQGEGNTEAFF.

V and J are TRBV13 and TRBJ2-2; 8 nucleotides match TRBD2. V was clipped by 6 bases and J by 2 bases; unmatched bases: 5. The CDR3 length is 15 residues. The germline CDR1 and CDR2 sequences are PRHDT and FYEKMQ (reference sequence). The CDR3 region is CASSLAGSNTGELFF. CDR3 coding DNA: TGTGCCAGCAGTCTAGCGGGCTCTAACACCGGGGAGCTGTTTTTT.

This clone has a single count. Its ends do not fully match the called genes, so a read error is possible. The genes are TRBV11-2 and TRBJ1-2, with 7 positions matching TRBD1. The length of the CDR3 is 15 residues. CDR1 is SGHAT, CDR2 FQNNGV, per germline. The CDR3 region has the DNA TGTACCAGCAGCTCACAGGGGAGGTGGGTCTATGGCTACACCTTC. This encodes CTSSSQGRWVYGYTF.